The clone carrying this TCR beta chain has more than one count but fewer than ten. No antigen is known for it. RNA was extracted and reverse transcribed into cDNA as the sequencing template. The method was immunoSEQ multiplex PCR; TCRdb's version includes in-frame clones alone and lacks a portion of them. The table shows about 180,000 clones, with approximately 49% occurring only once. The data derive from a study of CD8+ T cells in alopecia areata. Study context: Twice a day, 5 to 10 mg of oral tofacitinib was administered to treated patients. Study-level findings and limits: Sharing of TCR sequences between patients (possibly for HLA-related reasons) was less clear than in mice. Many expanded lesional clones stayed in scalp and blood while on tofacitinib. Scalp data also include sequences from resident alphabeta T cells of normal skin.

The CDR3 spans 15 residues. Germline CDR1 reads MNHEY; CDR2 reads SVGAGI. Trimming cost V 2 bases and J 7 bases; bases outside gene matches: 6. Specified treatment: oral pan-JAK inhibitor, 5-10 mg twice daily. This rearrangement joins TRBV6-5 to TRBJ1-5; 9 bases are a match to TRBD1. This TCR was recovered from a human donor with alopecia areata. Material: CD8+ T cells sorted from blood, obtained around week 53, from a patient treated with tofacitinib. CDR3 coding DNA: TGTGCCAGCAGTTACCGACAGGGGGTCGGGCAGCCCCAGCATTTT. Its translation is CASSYRQGVGQPQHF.